Listed here are 18 T cell receptor beta chains from one sample, sequenced in a study of beta chain features in type 1 diabetes. The study, taken as a whole, reports: There was a moderate but significant shortening of TCRB CDR3s in all four CD4+ subsets of Type 1 diabetes patients.

Antigens for these TCRs are unknown. Investigators reverse transcribed all isolated RNA, so they sequenced expressed TCRB transcripts. Sequenced by immunoSEQ multiplex PCR; TCRdb stores in-frame clones only, minus some. This table has approximately 150,000 clones, roughly 59% appearing once. Sequences were obtained from naive CD4+ T cells from blood. The source is a man aged 25 to 40 with type 1 diabetes.

The chain carries TRBV29-1 and TRBJ2-7; possible D gene TRBD1, 6 bases. The CDR3 contains 13 residues. Germline CDR1 and CDR2: SQVTM and ANQGSEA. The V gene lost 0 bases and the J gene lost 5 bases, with 11 bases spanning the gap. The CDR3 sequence is CSVEEWTDHEQYF. Here the CDR3 DNA reads TGCAGCGTTGAAGAGTGGACAGACCACGAGCAGTACTTC.

V usage is TRBV9 and J usage is TRBJ2-1; 9 nucleotides line up with TRBD1. The germline CDR1 and CDR2 sequences are SGDLS and YYNGEE. The length of the CDR3 is 14 residues. V dropped 6 bases and J dropped 6; count of bases not matched to a gene: 7. The CDR3 loop is CASTRDRVPNEQFF. In DNA form, the CDR3 reads TGTGCCAGCACGAGGGACAGGGTCCCCAATGAGCAGTTCTTC.

The DNA of the CDR3 is TGCAGCGTTGTCTGGAGGGGGACTGAAGCTTTCTTT. This gives the protein CSVVWRGTEAFF. This chain uses TRBV29-1 with TRBJ1-1, with a possible D match to TRBD1 (6 bases). V shed 4 bases and J shed 5 bases, with 11 bases lying between them. The CDR3 length is 12 residues. Per germline, CDR1 SQVTM and CDR2 ANQGSEA.

This chain links TRBV9 with TRBJ2-3; TRBD2 might be the D (5 bases). Germline V gene sequence: CDR1 SGDLS, CDR2 YYNGEE. The V gene lost 2 bases and the J gene lost 1 base, with 11 bases spanning the gap. The CDR3 runs to 15 residues. The CDR3, as DNA: TGTGCCAGCAGCGTTGCGTCGCGGGGCACAGATACGCAGTATTTT. It specifies CASSVASRGTDTQYF.

The sample holds one count of this clone. This chain connects TRBV9 to TRBJ2-1; D might be TRBD2 (6 bases). Germline CDR1 is SGDLS and CDR2 is YYNGEE. The CDR3 covers 14 residues. The V gene lost 1 base and the J gene lost 5 bases, with 10 bases spanning the gap. The CDR3 sequence: CASSVSGQNNEQFF. CDR3 DNA: TGTGCCAGCAGCGTAAGCGGGCAGAACAATGAGCAGTTCTTC.

Points on this clone: This CDR3 is also generated by other DNA sequences in the sample. This chain connects TRBV9 to TRBJ1-1; D is undetermined. V dropped 0 bases and J dropped 4 bases, with 4 bases sitting between them. CDR1 is SGDLS, CDR2 YYNGEE, per germline. The CDR3 runs to 12 residues. This CDR3 is CASSVVGTEAFF. CDR3 bases: TGTGCCAGCAGCGTAGTTGGCACTGAAGCTTTCTTT.

V is TRBV9 and J is TRBJ1-6, with D possibly being TRBD1 (5 bases). CDR3 size: 15 residues. The V gene lost 0 bases and the J gene lost 5 bases, with 9 bases spanning the gap. Germline V CDR1 and CDR2: SGDLS, YYNGEE. CDR3 residues: CASSVGGLHNSPLHF. CDR3 DNA sequence: TGTGCCAGCAGCGTAGGGGGCCTCCATAATTCACCCCTCCACTTT. Using reference TRBV9 and TRBJ1-6 for the parts outside the CDR3, the full variable domain is DSGVTQTPKHLITATGQRVTLRCSPRSGDLSVYWYQQSLDQGLQFLIQYYNGEERAKGNILERFSAQQFPDLHSELNLSSLELGDSALYFCASSVGGLHNSPLHFGNGTRLTVT.

The J gene is TRBJ2-1, the V gene TRBV7-2; 9 bases agree with TRBD2. The CDR3 totals 15 residues. Losses at the gene ends were 5 bases for V and 8 bases for J; bases not matched to a gene: 10. Per the germline V gene, CDR1 is SGHTA and CDR2 is FQGNSA. In nucleotides, the CDR3 is TGTGCCAGCAGCCCCCGCGGGGGGGCGGTTGATGAGCAGTTCTTC. Residues: CASSPRGGAVDEQFF.

V is TRBV29-1 and J is TRBJ1-2; D might be TRBD1 (5 bases). Germline values: CDR1 SQVTM, CDR2 ANQGSEA. CDR3 length equals 13 residues. Trimming took off 7 bases at V and 6 bases at J, with 18 bases between the two ends. The CDR3 sequence is CSALGQGEDGYTF. The CDR3 nucleotides read TGCAGCGCCCTGGGGCAGGGTGAAGATGGCTACACCTTC.

The chain carries TRBV7-8 and TRBJ2-3; D is unclear. Germline V gives CDR1 SGHVS, CDR2 FQNEAQ. This CDR3 spans 16 amino acids. V shed 0 bases and J shed 2 bases, with 12 bases lying between them. The CDR3 loop is CASSLADSSYTDTQYF. DNA of the CDR3: TGTGCCAGCAGCTTAGCTGACTCCTCTTACACAGATACGCAGTATTTT.

With regard to this clone: An end of the junction differs from the germline gene, which may be a read error. The rearrangement links TRBV7-7 to TRBJ2-6; TRBD1 is a possible D gene (6 bases). The germline V gene encodes CDR1 SSHAT and CDR2 FNYEAQ (reference sequence). This CDR3 is 13 amino acids long. The CDR3 nucleotides are TGTGCTAGCAGCCCACAGGGTTCCAACGTCCTGACTTTC. This translates into CASSPQGSNVLTF.

The chain uses TRBV5-1 and TRBJ1-2, with D perhaps matching TRBD1 (6 bases). Germline CDR1 is SGHRS and CDR2 is YFSETQ. The V and J ends lost 3 bases and 7 bases respectively, with 16 bases between them. CDR3 length equals 14 residues. The CDR3 DNA sequence: TGCGCCAGCAGCTCCCCGCAGGGGTACCGTGGCTACACCTTC. Protein product: CASSSPQGYRGYTF.

The V and J genes are TRBV25-1 and TRBJ1-2; D gene unclear. The CDR3 has 13 residues. Looked up from germline, CDR1 is MGHDK and CDR2 is SYGVNS. Trimming pared 11 bases from V and 0 bases from J, leaving 13 bases between. CDR3 coding DNA: TGTGCCCGGAGAGGGAAGGCTAACTATGGCTACACCTTC. Protein: CARRGKANYGYTF.

The chain couples TRBV30 to TRBJ1-5; tentative D call: TRBD1 (5 bases). V shed 3 bases and J shed 5 bases, with 8 bases lying between them. CDR3 length: 12 amino acids. Germline V gene sequence: CDR1 GTSNPN, CDR2 SVGIG (reference sequence). CDR3 bases: TGTGCCTGGAGGCAGGGCGATCAGCCCCAGCATTTT. It is translated as CAWRQGDQPQHF.

The chain employs TRBV30 and TRBJ1-1; maybe TRBD1 (6 bases). V lost 3 bases and J 3 bases, leaving 11 bases between the germline ends. Germline lookup yields CDR1 GTSNPN and CDR2 SVGIG (reference sequence). CDR3 length: 13 residues. The CDR3: CAWREGGHTEAFF. In nucleotides, the CDR3 is TGTGCCTGGAGGGAAGGGGGTCACACTGAAGCTTTCTTT.

The genes are TRBV6-5 and TRBJ1-2; TRBD1 matches 9 bases. This CDR3 comprises 14 residues. The ends lost 6 bases at V and 4 bases at J; junction bases unmatched: 6. The germline gives CDR1 MNHEY, CDR2 SVGAGI. CDR3 amino acids: CASSRDRESYGYTF. As DNA, the CDR3 is TGTGCCAGCAGCAGGGACAGGGAATCCTATGGCTACACCTTC.

The chain carries TRBV7-2 and TRBJ2-5, with D perhaps TRBD1 or TRBD2 (5 bases each). CDR1 and CDR2 from the germline V gene are SGHTA and FQGNSA. Trimming removed 3 bases at V and 1 base at J, with 9 bases between. The CDR3 is made up of 14 amino acids. In DNA form, the CDR3 reads TGTGCCAGCAGCTTGGGACCCGCCCAAGAGACCCAGTACTTC. As protein: CASSLGPAQETQYF.

The chain has TRBV25-1 and TRBJ2-1; no clear D. The CDR3 is 14 amino acids. Trimming took off 3 bases at V and 2 bases at J, with 8 bases between the two ends. Germline CDR1 reads MGHDK; CDR2 reads SYGVNS. The CDR3 region is CASSEAGPYNEQFF. The DNA for the CDR3 is TGTGCCAGCAGTGAGGCAGGACCCTACAATGAGCAGTTCTTC.